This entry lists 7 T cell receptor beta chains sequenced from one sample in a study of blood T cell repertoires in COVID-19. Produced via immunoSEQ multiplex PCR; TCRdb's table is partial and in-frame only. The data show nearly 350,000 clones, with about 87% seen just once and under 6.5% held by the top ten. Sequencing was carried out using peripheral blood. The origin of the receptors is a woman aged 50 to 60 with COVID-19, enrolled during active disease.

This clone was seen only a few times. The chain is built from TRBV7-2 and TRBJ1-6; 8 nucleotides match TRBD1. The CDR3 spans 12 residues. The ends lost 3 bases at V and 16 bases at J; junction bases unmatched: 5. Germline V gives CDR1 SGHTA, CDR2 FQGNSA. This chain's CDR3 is CASSLGTGRLHF. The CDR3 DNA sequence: TGTGCCAGCAGCTTGGGGACAGGAAGACTCCACTTT.

The CDR3 protein is CASSLAAGDGGELFF. The DNA of the CDR3 is TGCGCCAGCAGCTTGGCAGCGGGAGACGGCGGGGAGCTGTTTTTT. The chain recombines TRBV5-1 with TRBJ2-2, with TRBD2 matching 8 bases. The CDR3 is 15 amino acids. The germline V gene encodes CDR1 SGHRS and CDR2 YFSETQ. V lost 0 bases to trimming and J lost 7 bases; unmatched junction nucleotides: 5.

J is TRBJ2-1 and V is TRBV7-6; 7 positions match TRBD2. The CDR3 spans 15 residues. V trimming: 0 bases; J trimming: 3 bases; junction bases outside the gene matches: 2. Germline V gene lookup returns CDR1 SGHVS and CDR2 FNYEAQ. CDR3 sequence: CASSLAGTNYNEQFF. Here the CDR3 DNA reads TGTGCCAGCAGCTTAGCCGGGACTAACTACAATGAGCAGTTCTTC. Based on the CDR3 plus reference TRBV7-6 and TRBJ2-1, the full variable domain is GAGVSQSPRYKVTKRGQDVALRCDPISGHVSLYWYRQALGQGPEFLTYFNYEAQQDKSGLPNDRFSAERPEGSISTLTIQRTEQRDSAMYRCASSLAGTNYNEQFFGPGTRLTVL.

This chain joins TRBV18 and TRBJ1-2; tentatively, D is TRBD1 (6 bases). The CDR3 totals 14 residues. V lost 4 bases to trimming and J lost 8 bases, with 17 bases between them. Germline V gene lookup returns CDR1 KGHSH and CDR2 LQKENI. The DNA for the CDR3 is TGTGCCAGCTCACGGGCAGGGGAATCGTACGGCTACACCTTC. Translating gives CASSRAGESYGYTF.

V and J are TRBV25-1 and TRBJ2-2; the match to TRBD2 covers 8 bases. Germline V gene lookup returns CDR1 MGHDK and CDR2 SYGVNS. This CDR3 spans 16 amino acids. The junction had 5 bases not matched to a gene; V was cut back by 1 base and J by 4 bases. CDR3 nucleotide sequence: TGTGCCAGCAGTGAATCACGGGAGGGCACCACCGGGGAGCTGTTTTTT. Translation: CASSESREGTTGELFF.

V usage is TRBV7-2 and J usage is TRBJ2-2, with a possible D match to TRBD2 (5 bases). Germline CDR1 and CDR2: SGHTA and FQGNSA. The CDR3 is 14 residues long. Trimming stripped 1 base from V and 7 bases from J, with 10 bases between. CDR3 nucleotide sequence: TGTGCCAGCAGCTTAGTGCCACGGGACGGGGAGCTGTTTTTT. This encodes CASSLVPRDGELFF.

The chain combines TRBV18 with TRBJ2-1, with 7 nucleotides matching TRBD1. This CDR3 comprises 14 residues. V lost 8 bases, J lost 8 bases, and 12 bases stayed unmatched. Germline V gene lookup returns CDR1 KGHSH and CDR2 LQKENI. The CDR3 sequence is CASQNTQGWDEQFF. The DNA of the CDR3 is TGTGCCAGCCAGAATACACAGGGGTGGGATGAGCAGTTCTTC.